This TCR beta chain comes out of a study of blood T cell repertoires in COVID-19. Overall study: The United States, Italy and Spain supplied acute and convalescent COVID-19 samples. Sample material is recorded as cDNA or gDNA derived from T cells, B-cell-depleted T cells, or PBMCs.

In the authors' methods: By means of reference gene primer amplification, nucleated cell counts were estimated. The assay was immunoSEQ multiplex PCR, and TCRdb's table has in-frame clones only and misses some. V and J calls and clone size follow that table, whereas D and trimming were derived from the DNA. The sample has roughly 62,000 clones; roughly 92% are singletons. The CDR3 contains 16 residues. Trimming cost V 5 bases and J 2 bases; bases outside gene matches: 10. Germline loops: CDR1 SGHNT, CDR2 YYREEE (reference sequence). Only one count was recorded for this clone. The receptor was derived from a human donor in a cohort sampled during active COVID-19. The sequenced sample was peripheral blood. The chain has TRBV5-4 and TRBJ2-3; TRBD2 matches 8 bases. CDR3 sequence: CASSLLSGKVTDTQYF. The CDR3 DNA sequence: TGTGCCAGCAGTCTCCTTAGCGGGAAGGTCACAGATACGCAGTATTTT.